Listed here are 21 T cell receptor beta chains from one sample, sequenced in a study of vaccination effects on CD4 cells after COVID-19. Sequencing was performed with immunoSEQ multiplex PCR; in TCRdb, only in-frame clones are kept and a portion is missing. The sample lists around 22,000 clones, approximately 76% occurring once. These receptors have no identified antigens. ViraFEST assay sequencing came after antigen-specific CD4+ T cells were expanded with viral peptide pools. With roughly 10 days of culture completed, CD4+ T cells were isolated. Everyone in the study got two shots of either the BNT162b2 or mRNA-1273 vaccine. This sample comprised CD4+ T cells from PBMCs cultured with HCoV-229E spike peptides, obtained after COVID-19 vaccination. These TCRs come from a human donor who received a COVID-19 vaccine.

The chain couples TRBV5-4 to TRBJ1-2; D may be TRBD1 (5 bases). V lost 2 bases, J lost 4 bases, and 9 bases lay in between. The CDR3 sequence is 13 residues long. From germline, CDR1 is SGHNT and CDR2 YYREEE (reference sequence). The CDR3 protein is CASSFSGTYGYTF. The CDR3 DNA is TGTGCCAGCAGCTTTTCAGGGACCTATGGCTACACCTTC. Full variable domain (rest looked up from reference TRBV5-4 and TRBJ1-2): ETGVTQSPTHLIKTRGQQVTLRCSSQSGHNTVSWYQQALGQGPQFIFQYYREEENGRGNFPPRFSGLQFPNYSSELNVNALELDDSALYLCASSFSGTYGYTFGSGTRLTVV.

In its sample, this clone was seen once. V and J are TRBV5-6 and TRBJ2-2, with D possibly being TRBD1 or TRBD2 (6 bases each). This CDR3 is 15 amino acids long. Germline V CDR1 and CDR2: SGHDT, YYEEEE. Between the trimmed V and J ends, which lost 4 bases and 6 bases, there was a span of 16 bases. The CDR3 is CASSLGGGEAGELFF. CDR3 DNA: TGTGCCAGCAGCCTAGGAGGGGGTGAGGCCGGGGAGCTGTTTTTT.

The J gene is TRBJ2-7, the V gene TRBV6-6; D perhaps matches TRBD1 (5 bases). Trimming removed 5 bases from V and 2 bases from J, with 13 bases in between. The CDR3 length is 14 residues. Per the germline V gene, CDR1 is MNHNY and CDR2 is SVGAGI (reference sequence). The CDR3 loop reads CASSENRQAYEQYF. The DNA of the CDR3 is TGTGCCAGCAGTGAGAACAGGCAAGCCTACGAGCAGTACTTC.

V usage is TRBV6-6 and J usage is TRBJ1-3; D uncertain. Germline V CDR1 and CDR2: MNHNY, SVGAGI (reference sequence). This CDR3 comprises 16 residues. V lost 0 bases, J lost 0 bases, and 9 bases lay in between. The CDR3 reads CASSYSGRLSGNTIYF. The CDR3 coding sequence is TGTGCCAGCAGTTACTCAGGCAGGCTCTCTGGAAACACCATATATTTT.

V gene TRBV5-1 combines with J gene TRBJ2-1, with 7 bases aligning to TRBD2. Germline CDR1 reads SGHRS; CDR2 reads YFSETQ. V was pared by 2 bases and J by 6 bases, with 5 bases of the junction left unmatched. The CDR3 covers 14 residues. In DNA, the CDR3 is TGCGCCAGCAGCTTAGCCAGGGAGGGCAATGAGCAGTTCTTC. Protein sequence: CASSLAREGNEQFF.

This CDR3 reads CASSLGGTSGVYNEQFF. The DNA of the CDR3 is TGTGCCAGCAGCTTAGGGGGGACTAGCGGGGTCTACAATGAGCAGTTCTTC. The chain uses TRBV7-9 and TRBJ2-1; 13 bases agree with TRBD2. The CDR3 contains 17 residues. The germline CDR1 and CDR2 sequences are SEHNR and FQNEAQ (reference sequence). V was clipped by 1 base and J by 3 bases; unmatched bases: 3.

The chain uses TRBV29-1 and TRBJ1-5; D not certain. Per germline, CDR1 SQVTM and CDR2 ANQGSEA. The V end lost 6 bases, the J end lost 4 bases, and 16 bases lay between the germline ends. The CDR3 totals 14 residues. The CDR3 spells CSVGIEGLNQPQHF. The CDR3 coding sequence is TGCAGCGTGGGGATCGAAGGACTTAATCAGCCCCAGCATTTT. The full variable domain, in which reference TRBV29-1 and TRBJ1-5 provide the parts outside the CDR3, is SAVISQKPSRDICQRGTSLTIQCQVDSQVTMMFWYRQQPGQSLTLIATANQGSEATYESGFVIDKFPISRPNLTFSTLTVSNMSPEDSSIYLCSVGIEGLNQPQHFGDGTRLSIL.

V gene TRBV7-7 combines with J gene TRBJ1-1; no reliable D call. The CDR3 is made up of 13 amino acids. V gave up 2 bases and J gave up 8 bases, with 12 bases separating them. Germline assignment: CDR1 SSHAT and CDR2 FNYEAQ (reference sequence). CDR3 in DNA: TGTGCCAGCAGCTTAACGCCATTGGCCGAAGCTTTCTTT. Its protein product is CASSLTPLAEAFF. The whole variable domain, filled in from reference TRBV7-7 and TRBJ1-1, reads GAGVSQSPRYKVTKRGQDVTLRCDPISSHATLYWYQQALGQGPEFLTYFNYEAQPDKSGLPSDRFSAERPEGSISTLTIQRTEQRDSAMYRCASSLTPLAEAFFGQGTRLTVV.

J is TRBJ1-1 and V is TRBV19; tentative D call: TRBD1 (5 bases). Germline CDR1 is LNHDA and CDR2 is SQIVND (reference sequence). This CDR3 is built from 13 residues. The V and J ends lost 4 bases and 4 bases respectively, with 10 bases between them. The CDR3 DNA is TGTGCCAGTAGTAGGGGGGGTGGCACTGAAGCTTTCTTT. Translating gives CASSRGGGTEAFF.

V gene TRBV7-6 combines with J gene TRBJ2-2; 7 nucleotides match TRBD2. The CDR3 has 18 residues. J lost 4 bases, V lost 5 bases, and 16 bases had no gene match. The germline V gene has CDR1 SGHVS and CDR2 FNYEAQ. In DNA form, the CDR3 reads TGTGCCAGCAGCAATAGGGAGGGAGGGCCCCTTTTCACCGGGGAGCTGTTTTTT. Translating it yields CASSNREGGPLFTGELFF.

V usage is TRBV5-1 and J usage is TRBJ1-1, with D unclear. CDR3 length equals 14 residues. Trimming took off 0 bases at V and 0 bases at J, with 6 bases between the two ends. The V gene's germline CDR1 is SGHRS and CDR2 YFSETQ. DNA of the CDR3: TGCGCCAGCAGCTTGGACGGGATGAACACTGAAGCTTTCTTT. This gives the protein CASSLDGMNTEAFF.

The chain joins TRBV4-1 to TRBJ2-1; TRBD1 might be the D (6 bases). The CDR3 consists of 16 residues. The V end was cut by 4 bases, the J end by 2 bases, with 15 bases between. Per germline, CDR1 MGHRA and CDR2 YSYEKL. The chain's CDR3 is CASSRSTRGPYNEQFF. The CDR3 DNA reads TGCGCCAGCAGCCGATCGACCAGGGGACCCTACAATGAGCAGTTCTTC.

V gene TRBV7-9 combines with J gene TRBJ1-1, with TRBD1 matching 7 bases. This CDR3 comprises 14 residues. After removal of 3 bases from V and 1 base from J, the junction contained 2 bases not matched to a gene. CDR1 is SEHNR and CDR2 is FQNEAQ in the germline V gene (reference sequence). The CDR3 spells CASSFSGGNTEAFF. The CDR3 nucleotides read TGTGCCAGCAGCTTCTCAGGGGGGAACACTGAAGCTTTCTTT.

This clone occurred once. CDR3 sequence reads: CASSGDTNQPQHF. DNA for the CDR3: TGTGCCAGCAGCGGAGACACCAATCAGCCCCAGCATTTT. The J gene is TRBJ1-5, the V gene TRBV2; D unresolved. CDR1 SNHLY and CDR2 FYNNEI come from the germline V gene. The CDR3 contains 13 residues. Between the trimmed V and J ends, which lost 6 bases and 3 bases, there was a span of 9 bases.

This clone was picked up one time. The rearrangement uses TRBV19 and TRBJ2-1, with D possibly being TRBD2 (6 bases). The CDR3 is 16 residues long. Trimming removed 0 bases from V and 3 bases from J, with 12 bases in between. Germline CDR1 is LNHDA and CDR2 is SQIVND (reference sequence). The CDR3 region has the DNA TGTGCCAGTAGTATAGATCGGGGAGGCGGCTACAATGAGCAGTTCTTC. Protein product: CASSIDRGGGYNEQFF.

This clone was detected only a few times. The V and J genes are TRBV18 and TRBJ2-5, with D uncertain. The CDR3 has 11 residues. V was cut by 3 bases and J by 5 bases, with 4 bases left in between. Germline-derived CDR1 and CDR2 are KGHSH and LQKENI. CDR3 sequence reads: CASSPKETQYF. The CDR3 DNA reads TGTGCCAGCTCACCTAAGGAGACCCAGTACTTC.

This rearrangement joins TRBV5-1 to TRBJ1-1; D is unresolved. V dropped 0 bases and J dropped 1 base, with 4 bases sitting between them. The CDR3 has 13 amino acids. The germline V gene has CDR1 SGHRS and CDR2 YFSETQ. The CDR3 sequence: CASSLDKNTEAFF. CDR3 DNA: TGCGCCAGCAGCTTGGACAAGAACACTGAAGCTTTCTTT.

V and J are TRBV5-1 and TRBJ2-3, with 10 positions matching TRBD1. The CDR3 has 16 amino acids. Germline V CDR1 and CDR2: SGHRS, YFSETQ. With V trimmed by 0 bases and J by 0 bases, 1 base remained unmatched. The CDR3 region is CASSLGTGGSTDTQYF. DNA for the CDR3: TGCGCCAGCAGCTTGGGGACAGGGGGAAGCACAGATACGCAGTATTTT.

The J gene is TRBJ2-3, the V gene TRBV4-1, with D possibly matching TRBD2 (7 bases). V gave up 4 bases and J gave up 5 bases, with 19 bases separating them. The CDR3 has 16 residues. Germline loops: CDR1 MGHRA, CDR2 YSYEKL. The CDR3 here is CASSLRWGGVGDTQYF. CDR3 sequence (DNA): TGCGCCAGCAGCCTTCGGTGGGGGGGCGTAGGAGATACGCAGTATTTT.

CDR3 region: CASSETAGGNTGELFF. In DNA form, the CDR3 reads TGTGCCAGCAGTGAAACAGCGGGAGGGAACACCGGGGAGCTGTTTTTT. The rearrangement joins TRBV25-1 to TRBJ2-2, with 9 bases fitting TRBD2. Germline trimming cut 2 bases from V and 1 base from J; bases unmatched to any gene: 2. Germline CDR1 reads MGHDK; CDR2 reads SYGVNS. The CDR3 spans 16 residues.

This clone was detected only a few times. The V gene is TRBV7-9, the J gene TRBJ2-7; perhaps D is TRBD1 or TRBD2 (5 bases each). V lost 5 bases, J lost 2 bases, and 16 bases lay in between. The CDR3 is 15 residues long. Germline V CDR1 and CDR2: SEHNR, FQNEAQ (reference sequence). CDR3: CASSPRDDITYEQYF. CDR3 sequence (DNA): TGTGCCAGCAGCCCCCGGGACGACATAACCTACGAGCAGTACTTC. The whole variable domain, remainder taken from reference TRBV7-9 and TRBJ2-7, is DTGVSQNPRHKITKRGQNVTFRCDPISEHNRLYWYRQTLGQGPEFLTYFQNEAQLEKSRLLSDRFSAERPKGSFSTLEIQRTEQGDSAMYLCASSPRDDITYEQYFGPGTRLTVT.